Listed here are 23 T cell receptor beta chains from one sample, sequenced in a study of response to subunit inactivated influenza vaccine. TCRdb passed the RT-PCR reads through MiXCR, listing each CDR3 protein once. Here the sample spans 560,000 or so distinct CDR3 sequences, roughly 8.2% being singletons. The input for sequencing was PBMCs from blood, taken roughly 24 months after vaccination. Receptor source: a man between 50 and 69 years old who received an inactivated influenza vaccine.

This clonotype showed up just a few times. The chain couples TRBV15 to TRBJ2-5, with 9 bases fitting TRBD1. CDR1 LNHNV and CDR2 YYDKDF come from the germline V gene (reference sequence). The CDR3 totals 15 residues. The V segment lost 5 bases and the J segment 2 bases; nucleotides outside the gene matches: 6. The CDR3 DNA follows: TGTGCCACCAGCGGGGGACAGGGTTGGCAAGAGACCCAGTACTTC. Its protein is CATSGGQGWQETQYF.

This clonotype was seen ten or more times. This chain connects TRBV4-3 to TRBJ1-5; D ambiguous. Germline V gives CDR1 LGHNA, CDR2 YSLEER. The CDR3 length is 17 residues. The germline V and J ends were trimmed by 0 bases and 11 bases, with 23 bases remaining between them. The CDR3 DNA follows: TGCGCCAGCAGCCAAGATCGTGGCCCTTCAGGAACAGCAACCCAGCATTTT. It translates to CASSQDRGPSGTATQHF.

The sample holds many counts of this clonotype. This sequence joins TRBV7-3 and TRBJ2-1, with TRBD2 matching over 9 bases. Germline lookup yields CDR1 SGHTA and CDR2 FQGTGA. Trimming took 1 base from V and 0 from J; bases not matched to a gene: 7. CDR3 size: 18 residues. This CDR3 reads CASSLRAGGGLSYNEQFF. The CDR3 bases are TGTGCCAGCAGCTTAAGGGCGGGAGGGGGTCTCTCCTACAATGAGCAGTTCTTC.

This clonotype showed up just a few times. The chain joins TRBV3-1 to TRBJ1-2; D not certain. The CDR3 totals 16 residues. Trimming left V 0 bases short and J 1 base short, with 12 bases between. Germline V lookup: CDR1 LGHDT, CDR2 YNNKEL (reference sequence). CDR3 bases: TGTGCCAGCAGCCAAGATCTTCGAGCGGATAACTATGGCTACACCTTC. Translating gives CASSQDLRADNYGYTF.

The chain employs TRBV20-1 and TRBJ1-6; 7 nucleotides line up with TRBD1. The CDR3 is 15 amino acids. J lost 4 bases, V lost 6 bases, and 9 bases had no gene match. Germline values: CDR1 DFQATT, CDR2 SNEGSKA (reference sequence). The CDR3 DNA reads as TGCAGTGCACCCACAGGGGCCGCGTATAATTCACCCCTCCACTTT. Translation: CSAPTGAAYNSPLHF.

This clonotype has a count of ten or more. V gene TRBV28 combines with J gene TRBJ1-2, with a tentative D call TRBD1 (5 bases). The germline CDR1 and CDR2 sequences are MDHEN and SYDVKM. Trimming stripped 2 bases from V and 7 bases from J, with 14 bases between. The CDR3 sequence is 14 residues long. CDR3 bases: TGTGCCAGCAGTTTAACAGGTGGTGCGAGTGGCTACACCTTC. Translation gives CASSLTGGASGYTF.

CDR3 bases: TGCAGTGCCACAGTCAGGCGGGGCTGGGGCAATCAGCCCCAGCATTTT. Its translation: CSATVRRGWGNQPQHF. This sequence joins TRBV20-1 and TRBJ1-5; perhaps TRBD1 as D (5 bases). This CDR3 contains 16 residues. Germline assignment: CDR1 DFQATT and CDR2 SNEGSKA (reference sequence). V was cut by 6 bases and J by 2 bases, with 20 bases left in between.

This sequence joins TRBV27 and TRBJ2-7; no definite D call. CDR1 and CDR2 (germline): MNHEY, SMNVEV (reference sequence). The CDR3 runs to 14 residues. Trimming cost V 2 bases and J 3 bases, with 11 bases left between them. CDR3 region: CASSLSPFDYEQYF. The CDR3 DNA sequence: TGTGCCAGCAGTTTAAGCCCCTTTGACTACGAGCAGTACTTC.

This clonotype has a handful of counts. This chain connects TRBV20-1 to TRBJ2-7; D uncertain. The CDR3 has 13 residues. Germline V gene lookup returns CDR1 DFQATT and CDR2 SNEGSKA (reference sequence). V lost 1 base and J 0 bases, leaving 7 bases between the germline ends. CDR3 in amino acids: CSARVLSSYEQYF. CDR3 in DNA: TGCAGTGCTAGAGTCCTGAGCTCCTACGAGCAGTACTTC.

The V call is TRBV20-1, the J call TRBJ1-5; D not certain. The V end lost 4 bases, the J end lost 1 base, and 17 bases lay between the germline ends. This CDR3 comprises 16 residues. The germline V gene encodes CDR1 DFQATT and CDR2 SNEGSKA (reference sequence). CDR3 protein: CSATRKTPASNQPQHF. DNA for the CDR3: TGCAGTGCTACCAGGAAGACCCCGGCGAGCAATCAGCCCCAGCATTTT.

This clonotype was counted between two and nine times. The V gene is TRBV10-3, the J gene TRBJ1-2; D not certain. The CDR3 loop spans 13 amino acids. V lost 2 bases, J lost 6 bases, and 10 bases lay in between. The V gene's germline CDR1 is ENHRY and CDR2 SYGVKD. CDR3 in DNA: TGTGCCATCAGTGAGCCGATGGCTCATGGCTACACCTTC. Translating it yields CAISEPMAHGYTF.

This clonotype was seen at least ten times. V and J are TRBV7-2 and TRBJ2-1; 10 bases line up with TRBD2. CDR1 is SGHTA, CDR2 FQGNSA, per germline. The J segment lost 2 bases and the V segment lost 8 bases, leaving 6 bases of the junction unmatched. The CDR3 spans 15 residues. This chain's CDR3 is CASGPGLATYNEQFF. The DNA for the CDR3 is TGTGCCAGCGGACCGGGACTAGCGACCTACAATGAGCAGTTCTTC.

This clonotype has just a few counts. This chain connects TRBV6-2 or TRBV6-3 to TRBJ2-3; D is ambiguous. The CDR3 runs to 16 residues. V lost 4 bases and J lost 1, with 15 bases in between. CDR1 and CDR2 from the germline V gene are MNHEY and SVGEGT. The CDR3, as DNA: TGTGCCAGCAGTTCCCGGCCACCATCTCGCACAGATACGCAGTATTTT. Its protein product is CASSSRPPSRTDTQYF.

This chain uses TRBV12-3 or TRBV12-4 with TRBJ2-6; D is possibly TRBD1 (5 bases). Trimming stripped 5 bases from V and 2 bases from J, with 10 bases between. The CDR3 spans 15 residues. For the CDR3, the DNA is TGTGCCAGCAGTCCGACAGTAACTGGGGCCAACGTCCTGACTTTC. Amino acid sequence: CASSPTVTGANVLTF.

This clonotype occurred a few times. CDR3 protein: CASSFGLAKNEQYF. The CDR3 DNA reads TGTGCCAGCAGTTTTGGACTAGCGAAGAACGAGCAGTACTTC. This chain connects TRBV6-2 or TRBV6-3 to TRBJ2-7, with TRBD2 identical over 9 bases. Per the germline V gene, CDR1 is MNHEY and CDR2 is SVGEGT. The CDR3 covers 14 residues. The trim removed 4 bases at V and 5 bases at J, leaving 6 bases unmatched.

V gene TRBV12-3 or TRBV12-4 combines with J gene TRBJ2-1, with TRBD2 identical over 8 bases. V lost 5 bases, J lost 6 bases, and 6 bases stayed unmatched. CDR3 length equals 14 residues. The CDR3 spells CASSKLAVVNEQFF. DNA for the CDR3: TGTGCCAGCAGTAAACTAGCGGTTGTCAATGAGCAGTTCTTC.

This clonotype was seen at least ten times. This rearrangement joins TRBV4-1 to TRBJ1-5; D gene ambiguous. CDR1 MGHRA and CDR2 YSYEKL come from the germline V gene. The CDR3 runs 17 residues. Trimming took 1 base from V and 3 from J, leaving 16 bases between them. The CDR3 DNA follows: TGCGCCAGCAGCCAAGGGGCAGGCGATCTACTCAATCAGCCCCAGCATTTT. Amino acids: CASSQGAGDLLNQPQHF.

Remarks on this clonotype: One junction end does not reproduce the germline sequence, and a read error may be involved. The CDR3 DNA reads TGTTCCAGCAGCTTGGAAAGCGTTAGTGAGCAGTTCTTC. It is translated as CSSSLESVSEQFF. V is TRBV5-5 and J is TRBJ2-1; D is undetermined. Germline V lookup: CDR1 SGHKS, CDR2 YYEKEE (reference sequence). The CDR3 totals 13 residues. The full variable domain, its missing parts supplied by reference TRBV5-5 and TRBJ2-1, is DAGVTQSPTHLIKTRGQQVTLRCSPISGHKSVSWYQQVLGQGPQFIFQYYEKEERGRGNFPDRFSARQFPNYSSELNVNALLLGDSALYLCSSSLESVSEQFFGPGTRLTVL.

The chain links TRBV11-1 to TRBJ1-1; D is possibly TRBD1 (5 bases). V lost 3 bases and J lost 1, with 9 bases in between. The CDR3 is made up of 14 amino acids. Germline V gene data show CDR1 as SGHAT and CDR2 as FQDESV (reference sequence). The CDR3 spells CASSLRTTNTEAFF. DNA of the CDR3: TGTGCCAGCAGCTTGAGGACAACGAACACTGAAGCTTTCTTT. The full variable domain, its missing parts supplied by reference TRBV11-1 and TRBJ1-1, is EAEVAQSPRYKITEKSQAVAFWCDPISGHATLYWYRQILGQGPELLVQFQDESVVDDSQLPKDRFSAERLKGVDSTLKIQPAELGDSAMYLCASSLRTTNTEAFFGQGTRLTVV.

The chain is built from TRBV4-3 and TRBJ1-1; TRBD1 matches 12 bases. Trimming took 4 bases from V and 11 from J; bases not matched to a gene: 5. CDR3 length: 13 amino acids. The germline V gene encodes CDR1 LGHNA and CDR2 YSLEER. The CDR3 reads CASSPGQGAAAFF. The DNA of the CDR3 is TGCGCCAGCAGCCCGGGACAGGGGGCTGCGGCTTTCTTT.

This clonotype was seen a handful of times. The chain has TRBV5-6 and TRBJ2-1; 12 bases are shared with TRBD2. CDR3 size: 16 residues. Per germline, CDR1 SGHDT and CDR2 YYEEEE. V was pared by 6 bases and J by 10 bases, with 14 bases of the junction left unmatched. The DNA for the CDR3 is TGTGCCAGCACCCCAGGTGTGCTAGCGGGAGGGCGGGAGCAGTTCTTC. This translates into CASTPGVLAGGREQFF.

This clonotype was detected a few times. The gene calls are TRBV9 and TRBJ2-1; D unclear. Trimming stripped 1 base from V and 0 bases from J, with 8 bases between. The CDR3 runs to 15 residues. In germline, CDR1 is SGDLS, CDR2 YYNGEE. The CDR3 is CASSVWQSSYNEQFF. In nucleotides, the CDR3 is TGTGCCAGCAGCGTATGGCAGTCCTCCTACAATGAGCAGTTCTTC.

This clonotype has a count of ten or more. The gene calls are TRBV10-3 and TRBJ1-1, with 7 bases fitting TRBD1. CDR3 length equals 13 residues. V was pared by 5 bases and J by 5 bases, with 5 bases of the junction left unmatched. The germline CDR1 and CDR2 sequences are ENHRY and SYGVKD. Written as DNA, the CDR3 is TGTGCCATCAGTACAGGGGTCCCGACTGAAGCTTTCTTT. This gives the protein CAISTGVPTEAFF.